A single sample gave rise to the 23 T cell receptor beta chains below, sequenced in a study of CD8 T cells in ankylosing spondylitis. Findings and caveats of the study: Several highly homologous variants made up a TCR beta motif, and this motif appeared characteristic of ankylosing spondylitis blood.

Their cognate antigens are unknown. TCRdb passed the 5' RACE reads through MiXCR, listing each CDR3 protein once. The sample yields a few hundred thousand distinct CDR3 sequences, approximately 20% seen once. What was sequenced was blood, either unsorted or a sorted T cell fraction (not recorded which). These receptors all come from a male donor with ankylosing spondylitis.

V is TRBV28 and J is TRBJ2-7; 9 nucleotides match TRBD2. The CDR3 runs to 11 residues. Losses at the gene ends were 11 bases for V and 6 bases for J; bases not matched to a gene: 5. Germline V gene data show CDR1 as MDHEN and CDR2 as SYDVKM. CDR3 in DNA: TGTGCCTGCGGGAGGGCCGGCGAGCAGTACTTC. It specifies CACGRAGEQYF.

The chain recombines TRBV5-1 with TRBJ2-5, with 8 positions matching TRBD2. J gave up 5 bases and V 4 bases, and 16 bases lay outside the gene matches. This CDR3 is built from 17 residues. Germline assignment: CDR1 SGHRS and CDR2 YFSETQ. Here the CDR3 reads CASSPEVSGSDWETQYF. DNA for the CDR3: TGCGCCAGCAGCCCGGAGGTCAGCGGGAGTGATTGGGAGACCCAGTACTTC.

The rearrangement links TRBV3-1 to TRBJ1-4; 9 bases line up with TRBD1. CDR3 length: 14 amino acids. The junction had 3 bases not matched to a gene; V was cut back by 3 bases and J by 7 bases. Germline CDR1 is LGHDT and CDR2 is YNNKEL (reference sequence). The DNA for the CDR3 is TGTGCCAGCAGCCAGGGACAGGGAACTGAAAAACTGTTTTTT. This sequence encodes CASSQGQGTEKLFF.

The rearrangement uses TRBV4-1 and TRBJ2-5, with 10 nucleotides matching TRBD2. Germline CDR1 is MGHRA and CDR2 is YSYEKL. CDR3 length: 16 amino acids. J lost 2 bases, V lost 4 bases, and 7 bases had no gene match. DNA of the CDR3: TGCGCCAGCAGCCTACCAGCGGGGGGGGCTCAAGAGACCCAGTACTTC. Its protein is CASSLPAGGAQETQYF.

The chain combines TRBV2 with TRBJ2-1; 9 positions match TRBD1. Per germline, CDR1 SNHLY and CDR2 FYNNEI. The junction had 16 bases not matched to a gene; V was cut back by 0 bases and J by 10 bases. The CDR3 runs to 18 residues. CDR3: CASSEAANPGQGTWEQFF. The CDR3 coding sequence is TGTGCCAGCAGTGAAGCGGCCAACCCGGGACAGGGAACATGGGAGCAGTTCTTC.

This clonotype was counted only a few times. This chain uses TRBV4-1 with TRBJ2-5; D not certain. Trimming took off 4 bases at V and 5 bases at J, with 11 bases between the two ends. In germline, CDR1 is MGHRA, CDR2 YSYEKL. This CDR3 contains 13 residues. The CDR3 DNA follows: TGCGCCAGCAGCCGACCGAGTGGGGAGACCCAGTACTTC. Translation: CASSRPSGETQYF.

This chain connects TRBV12-3 or TRBV12-4 to TRBJ2-1; the D call may be TRBD1 or TRBD2 (5 bases each). This CDR3 is 16 amino acids long. V lost 5 bases, J lost 9 bases, and 23 bases lay in between. CDR3 protein: CASSPFQGVVQAEQFF. CDR3 sequence (DNA): TGTGCCAGCAGTCCATTTCAGGGAGTCGTACAAGCTGAGCAGTTCTTC.

The chain has TRBV2 and TRBJ2-5, with 9 nucleotides matching TRBD1. V lost 4 bases to trimming and J lost 4 bases; unmatched junction nucleotides: 19. The CDR3 is 19 amino acids. The germline gives CDR1 SNHLY, CDR2 FYNNEI. This chain's CDR3 is CASSVSLWDREDDLETQYF. The DNA of the CDR3 is TGTGCCAGCAGTGTTTCGCTGTGGGACAGGGAAGACGATTTAGAGACCCAGTACTTC. The complete variable domain, with remaining parts taken from reference TRBV2 and TRBJ2-5, reads EPEVTQTPSHQVTQMGQEVILRCVPISNHLYFYWYRQILGQKVEFLVSFYNNEISEKSEIFDDQFSVERPDGSNFTLKIRSTKLEDSAMYFCASSVSLWDREDDLETQYFGPGTRLLVL.

The chain links TRBV29-1 to TRBJ2-7, with 8 bases identical to TRBD2. The CDR3 spans 14 residues. From germline, CDR1 is SQVTM and CDR2 ANQGSEA. The junction had 11 bases not matched to a gene; V was cut back by 6 bases and J by 4 bases. This CDR3 reads CSVLPGLVGYEQYF. In DNA form, the CDR3 reads TGCAGCGTACTCCCGGGACTAGTGGGTTACGAGCAGTACTTC.

The chain has TRBV7-9 and TRBJ1-1; 7 bases align to TRBD1. Germline-derived CDR1 and CDR2 are SEHNR and FQNEAQ (reference sequence). V gave up 4 bases and J gave up 3 bases; unmatched junction bases: 5. The CDR3 covers 14 residues. The CDR3 loop reads CASSWDSLDTEAFF. The CDR3 DNA reads TGTGCCAGCAGCTGGGACAGCCTAGACACTGAAGCTTTCTTT.

In its sample, this clonotype was seen a few times. The chain employs TRBV11-2 and TRBJ2-3; 8 nucleotides line up with TRBD2. V lost 1 base to trimming and J lost 3 bases; unmatched junction nucleotides: 12. Germline loops: CDR1 SGHAT, CDR2 FQNNGV. This CDR3 is 18 amino acids long. The CDR3 DNA is TGTGCCAGCAGCTTAGTACTAGCGGCCACCAGTCGAACAGATACGCAGTATTTT. Protein: CASSLVLAATSRTDTQYF.

This clonotype was observed a single time. The chain links TRBV6-5 to TRBJ2-7; a weak D match, TRBD2 (5 bases). The V and J ends lost 2 bases and 3 bases respectively, with 11 bases between them. Germline V gene lookup returns CDR1 MNHEY and CDR2 SVGAGI. CDR3 length equals 14 residues. CDR3 DNA sequence: TGTGCCAGCAGTTACGACGACGGGGACTACGAGCAGTACTTC. Translated, it gives CASSYDDGDYEQYF.

V usage is TRBV27 and J usage is TRBJ2-3; 8 bases align to TRBD2. The CDR3 loop spans 16 amino acids. V dropped 1 base and J dropped 0; count of bases not matched to a gene: 3. CDR1 is MNHEY, CDR2 SMNVEV, per germline (reference sequence). The CDR3 is CASSLLASGSTDTQYF. CDR3 DNA sequence: TGTGCCAGCAGTTTATTGGCTAGCGGGAGCACAGATACGCAGTATTTT.

This clonotype is a singleton in its sample. This CDR3 is CASRPGESGAAVYEQYF. The CDR3 DNA follows: TGTGCCAGCCGCCCCGGGGAGTCAGGGGCCGCCGTCTACGAGCAGTACTTC. The chain is built from TRBV4-2 and TRBJ2-7; the D gene is possibly TRBD1 (6 bases). V was clipped by 8 bases and J by 3 bases, with 26 bases between them. This CDR3 spans 17 amino acids. The germline V gene encodes CDR1 LGHNA and CDR2 YNFKEQ.

The sample holds a few counts of this clonotype. The genes are TRBV28 and TRBJ1-3; weak D call: TRBD1 (5 bases). V lost 5 bases and J 0 bases, leaving 11 bases between the germline ends. The CDR3 contains 15 residues. Germline loops: CDR1 MDHEN, CDR2 SYDVKM. CDR3: CASSIDSASGNTIYF. The CDR3 DNA sequence: TGTGCCAGCAGTATCGACAGCGCCTCTGGAAACACCATATATTTT.

This clonotype was counted only a few times. This chain links TRBV11-2 with TRBJ2-7; 15 bases align to TRBD2. Trimming removed 5 bases from V and 3 bases from J; junction bases left unmatched: 2. The germline CDR1 and CDR2 sequences are SGHAT and FQNNGV. The CDR3 length is 15 residues. The CDR3 sequence: CASSEGLAGGYEQYF. CDR3 in DNA: TGTGCCAGCAGCGAGGGACTAGCGGGAGGCTACGAGCAGTACTTC. Drawing the rest from reference TRBV11-2 and TRBJ2-7, the complete variable domain is EAGVAQSPRYKIIEKRQSVAFWCNPISGHATLYWYQQILGQGPKLLIQFQNNGVVDDSQLPKDRFSAERLKGVDSTLKIQPAKLEDSAVYLCASSEGLAGGYEQYFGPGTRLTVT.

J is TRBJ2-7 and V is TRBV5-1, with D uncertain. The CDR3 is made up of 16 amino acids. V dropped 4 bases and J dropped 0 bases, with 17 bases sitting between them. The germline V gene encodes CDR1 SGHRS and CDR2 YFSETQ. The CDR3 sequence is CASSPRFELASYEQYF. The CDR3 nucleotides are TGCGCCAGCAGCCCTCGCTTTGAGCTGGCCTCCTACGAGCAGTACTTC.

The chain combines TRBV12-3 or TRBV12-4 with TRBJ1-6; 8 bases line up with TRBD1. Unmatched junction bases numbered 15, after V lost 4 bases and J lost 4 bases. The CDR3 contains 19 residues. CDR3 sequence (DNA): TGTGCCAGCAGTTCCCGACAGGGGACCTCCTTCCTTTATAATTCACCCCTCCACTTT. As protein: CASSSRQGTSFLYNSPLHF.

This clonotype was recorded a few times. The chain couples TRBV7-2 to TRBJ2-7; TRBD2 matches 9 bases. From germline, CDR1 is SGHTA and CDR2 FQGNSA. The V segment lost 8 bases and the J segment 1 base; nucleotides outside the gene matches: 6. The CDR3 spans 14 residues. The CDR3 DNA follows: TGTGCCAGCTGTTCACTAGCGGGTTCCTACGAGCAGTACTTC. Encoded protein: CASCSLAGSYEQYF.

J is TRBJ2-7 and V is TRBV15; 7 bases line up with TRBD1. This CDR3 region has 15 residues. Germline values: CDR1 LNHNV, CDR2 YYDKDF (reference sequence). With V trimmed by 3 bases and J by 3 bases, 8 bases remained unmatched. The CDR3 here is CATSSPPDRVYEQYF. CDR3 nucleotides: TGTGCCACCAGCAGTCCCCCAGACAGGGTCTACGAGCAGTACTTC.

This clonotype was seen ten or more times. The chain carries TRBV12-3 or TRBV12-4 and TRBJ2-3, with TRBD2 matching over 10 bases. V lost 5 bases to trimming and J lost 0 bases; unmatched junction nucleotides: 5. The CDR3 sequence is 16 residues long. CDR3 region: CASSPAGLASTDTQYF. CDR3 nucleotide sequence: TGTGCCAGCAGTCCCGCGGGACTAGCGAGCACAGATACGCAGTATTTT.

This clonotype was seen repeatedly, ten times or more. The rearrangement links TRBV29-1 to TRBJ1-2; D is ambiguous. Germline CDR1 SQVTM, CDR2 ANQGSEA. V lost 6 bases, J lost 7 bases, and 15 bases lay in between. The CDR3 has 12 residues. CDR3 sequence reads: CSVGGRSGGYTF. The DNA of the CDR3 is TGCAGCGTAGGTGGACGGAGCGGTGGCTACACCTTC.

The rearrangement uses TRBV12-1 and TRBJ2-1; the table's D call TRBD1 went unverified against the DNA. TRBV12-1 counts as a pseudogene. The CDR3 totals 16 residues. The CDR3 bases are TGTGCCAGCAGCTTTGTAGGGGACCCAGACATCTATGAGCAGTTCTTC. Amino acids: CASSFVGDPDIYEQFF.